Sequencing of this TCR beta chain was carried out in a study of T cells in Graves' hyperthyroidism and ophthalmopathy. The study enrolled patients aged 18 to 65 with newly diagnosed hyperthyroidism of under 2 months' duration. The PBMCs had their origin in approximately 10 ml of fresh peripheral blood. This clonotype turned up a few times. Its target is unknown. TCR beta CDR3 sequences were amplified from RNA transcripts. The study used the HTBI primer set for a first-round RT-PCR of the TCR CDR3. TCRdb reprocessed the multiplex PCR reads via MiXCR and lists one record per CDR3 protein. The sample gives about 500,000 distinct CDR3 sequences, roughly a sixth of which show up once; more than 15% is in the top ten. Findings of the study overall: Ophthalmopathy was predicted by the model a median of approximately six months ahead of onset.

V was cut by 1 base and J by 5 bases, with 11 bases left in between. The CDR3 runs to 14 residues. Germline V gene data show CDR1 as GTSNPN and CDR2 as SVGIG (reference sequence). V gene TRBV30 combines with J gene TRBJ2-2; D uncertain. Sequenced: blood. The receptor comes from a woman aged 18-29 years with Graves' hyperthyroidism. The CDR3 loop reads CAWSAPGLTGELFF. As DNA, the CDR3 is TGTGCCTGGAGTGCCCCGGGTTTAACCGGGGAGCTGTTTTTT.